This T cell receptor (beta chain) was captured in a study of CD8 T cells in ankylosing spondylitis. This clonotype was detected a few times. As yet, its antigen is unknown. Scientists made TCR beta libraries using quantitative 5'-RACE with molecular barcodes. MiXCR, run by TCRdb on the 5' RACE reads, gives a single entry per CDR3 protein. The sample lists under 400,000 distinct CDR3 sequences, 11% occurring once. Germline V gene sequence: CDR1 SGHAT, CDR2 FQDESV (reference sequence). The ends were cut back, 4 bases at V and 0 bases at J, with 9 bases in the middle. There are 15 residues in the CDR3. The study's findings and limits: Clones linked to disease, bearing a CD8+ phenotype, were relatively rare in peripheral blood. Matched ankylosing spondylitis synovial fluid reportedly contained a significantly enriched population of disease-linked clones.

V is TRBV11-1 and J is TRBJ1-4; D unclear. This TCR came from a female donor with ankylosing spondylitis or in good health (not recorded which). The sample consisted of blood, either unsorted or a sorted T cell fraction (not recorded which). This chain's CDR3 is CASSSYTATNEKLFF. The CDR3 DNA follows: TGTGCCAGCAGCTCTTACACCGCAACTAATGAAAAACTGTTTTTT.